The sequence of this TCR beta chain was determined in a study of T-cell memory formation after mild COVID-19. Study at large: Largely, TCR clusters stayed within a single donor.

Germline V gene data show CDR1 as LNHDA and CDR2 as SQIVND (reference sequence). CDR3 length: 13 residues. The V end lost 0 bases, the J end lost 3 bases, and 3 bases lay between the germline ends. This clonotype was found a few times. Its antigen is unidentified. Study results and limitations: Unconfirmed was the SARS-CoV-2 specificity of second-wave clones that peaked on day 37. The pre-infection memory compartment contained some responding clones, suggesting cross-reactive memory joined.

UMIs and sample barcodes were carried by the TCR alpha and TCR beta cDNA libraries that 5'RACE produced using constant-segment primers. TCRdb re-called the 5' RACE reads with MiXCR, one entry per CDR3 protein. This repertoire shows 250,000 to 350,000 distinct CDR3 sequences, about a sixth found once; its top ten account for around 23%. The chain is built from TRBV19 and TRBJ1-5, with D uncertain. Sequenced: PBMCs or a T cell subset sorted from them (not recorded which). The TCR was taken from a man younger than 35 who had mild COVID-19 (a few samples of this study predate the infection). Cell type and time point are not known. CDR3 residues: CASSIEINQPQHF. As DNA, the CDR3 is TGTGCCAGTAGTATAGAGATCAATCAGCCCCAGCATTTT.